This T cell receptor (beta chain) was identified in a study of T-cell reconstitution after alpha-beta-depleted transplantation in children. The CDR3 is made up of 18 amino acids. CDR1 and CDR2 from the germline V gene are SGDLS and YYNGEE. Trimming removed 0 bases from V and 2 bases from J; junction bases left unmatched: 10. The authors prepared the TCRbeta library with unique molecular identifiers. One entry per CDR3 protein results from TCRdb running MiXCR on the PCR reads. The sample yields just under 550,000 distinct CDR3 sequences, about 17% seen once. The chain has TRBV9 and TRBJ2-3; 9 nucleotides agree with TRBD2. Sequenced material: PBMCs from the stem cell graft donor, taken from the stem cell graft. The receptor comes from a human donor who donated a stem cell graft to a child with acute lymphoblastic leukemia. CDR3 sequence: CASSVGASGILYTDTQYF. DNA for the CDR3: TGTGCCAGCAGCGTAGGGGCTAGCGGGATCCTTTACACAGATACGCAGTATTTT.